This T cell receptor (beta chain) was found in a study of shared clonotypes between healthy human individuals. The CDR3 loop spans 15 amino acids. Losses at the gene ends were 1 base for V and 0 bases for J; bases not matched to a gene: 1. The V gene's germline CDR1 is SGHNT and CDR2 YENEEA. A word on this clone: Its target is not known.

Study conclusions and caveats: Tissue TCR repertoires likely differ from these blood-only repertoires. Researchers found naive subsets generally carried larger estimated richness than memory subsets.

Measured with immunoSEQ multiplex PCR; TCRdb has only the in-frame clones, and not every one. This sample has about a million clones, with 70% to 85% found just once. The chain links TRBV11-3 to TRBJ2-3, with 7 bases identical to TRBD2. The TCR sequence derives from a man between 18 and 35 years old in good health. Some clones in this sample may be carry-over from other donors' samples. The specimen sequenced was memory CD4+ T cells from PBMCs. Stated subset: CD45RA-negative fraction. The CDR3 DNA is TGTGCCAGCAGCTTAGGGGGGGGAAGCACAGATACGCAGTATTTT. Residues: CASSLGGGSTDTQYF.